Listed below are T cell receptor beta chains from one sample, sequenced in a study of identical twins. TCRdb itself ran the 5' RACE reads through MiXCR, one entry per CDR3 protein. The profile shows 1.5 million to 2 million distinct CDR3 sequences, less than 40% of them singletons. Sequencing used cord blood. These receptor sequences come from a newborn girl in good health. Each CDR3 is given with its conserved first and last residue. The D gene is left open where the match is weak. Clone size is stated in some rows and not others, as once, few, many or a class when expanded.

TRBV20-1	NA	TRBD2	TRBJ2-2	TGCAGTGCTAGGGCTAGCGGGCCGAACACCGGGGAGCTGTTTTTT	CSARASGPNTGELFF
TRBV12-3/TRBV12-4	NA	TRBD2	TRBJ2-3	TGTGCCAGCAGTTTCCCCTCTAGCGGGAGCGCAGATACGCAGTATTTT	CASSFPSSGSADTQYF
TRBV29-1	NA	NA	TRBJ2-5	TGCAGCGCCGGGAGTTACCAAGAGACCCAGTACTTC	CSAGSYQETQYF
TRBV7-2	NA	TRBD2	TRBJ2-1	TGTGCCAGCAGCTTAGGTAGCGGGGTCGAGCAGTTCTTC	CASSLGSGVEQFF
TRBV28	NA	NA	TRBJ1-1	TGTGCCAGCAGTCTAGCGAACAGGCGAACGGCTGAAGCTTTCTTT	CASSLANRRTAEAFF
TRBV28	few	NA	TRBJ2-7	TGTGCCAGCAGTTCACCAGCACCGAGCTCCTACAATGAGCAGTACTTC	CASSSPAPSSYNEQYF
TRBV20-1	few	NA	TRBJ1-1	TGCAGTGCTAGGCGGGGAGCCGCCCTTGAAGCTTTCTTT	CSARRGAALEAFF
TRBV3-1	NA	NA	TRBJ2-5	TGTGCCAGCAGCCAAGTTACCAGATACCAAGAGACCCAGTACTTC	CASSQVTRYQETQYF
TRBV6-1	NA	NA	TRBJ2-4	TGTGCCAGCAACGGGTTAGCCAAAAACATTCAGTACTTC	CASNGLAKNIQYF
TRBV25-1	few	NA	TRBJ1-2	TGTGCCAGCAGTGAATATCCAGGGTATGGCTACACCTTC	CASSEYPGYGYTF
TRBV5-1	few	NA	TRBJ2-3	TGCGCCAGCAGCTTGATCGGGGCGACGCCAGATACGCAGTATTTT	CASSLIGATPDTQYF
TRBV29-1	few	TRBD1	TRBJ1-6	TGCAGCGTCGGGACAGCGTCCGGTTCACCCCTCCACTTT	CSVGTASGSPLHF
TRBV20-1	NA	TRBD2	TRBJ2-3	TGCAGTGCTCATCCAGGGGTAGCGGGGGCTCTAGATACGCAGTATTTT	CSAHPGVAGALDTQYF
TRBV7-2	NA	NA	TRBJ1-4	TGTGCCAGCAGCCCCAGTAGGGGACGGGAAAAACTGTTTTTT	CASSPSRGREKLFF
TRBV2	NA	NA	TRBJ1-1	TGTGCCAGCAGTGAATATATCAGCGGGGGTGAAGCTTTCTTT	CASSEYISGGEAFF
TRBV7-8	few	TRBD2	TRBJ2-1	TGTGCCAGCAGCGTCCGGGACTACCTCTACAATGAGCAGTTCTTC	CASSVRDYLYNEQFF
TRBV13	few	NA	TRBJ1-2	TGTGCCTCAAGGACCGCCAGGGAAACCTATGGCTACACCTTC	CASRTARETYGYTF
TRBV12-3/TRBV12-4	few	NA	TRBJ2-3	TGTGCCAGCAGTTTATGGGGGACGACAGATACGCAGTATTTT	CASSLWGTTDTQYF
TRBV20-1	NA	NA	TRBJ1-1	TGCAGTGCTAGAGTGCCAGTGGGAAGGACTGAAGCTTTCTTT	CSARVPVGRTEAFF
TRBV10-3	NA	NA	TRBJ1-1	TGTGCCATCAGAGGACTCCTCGGGACGGTTGAAGCTTTCTTT	CAIRGLLGTVEAFF